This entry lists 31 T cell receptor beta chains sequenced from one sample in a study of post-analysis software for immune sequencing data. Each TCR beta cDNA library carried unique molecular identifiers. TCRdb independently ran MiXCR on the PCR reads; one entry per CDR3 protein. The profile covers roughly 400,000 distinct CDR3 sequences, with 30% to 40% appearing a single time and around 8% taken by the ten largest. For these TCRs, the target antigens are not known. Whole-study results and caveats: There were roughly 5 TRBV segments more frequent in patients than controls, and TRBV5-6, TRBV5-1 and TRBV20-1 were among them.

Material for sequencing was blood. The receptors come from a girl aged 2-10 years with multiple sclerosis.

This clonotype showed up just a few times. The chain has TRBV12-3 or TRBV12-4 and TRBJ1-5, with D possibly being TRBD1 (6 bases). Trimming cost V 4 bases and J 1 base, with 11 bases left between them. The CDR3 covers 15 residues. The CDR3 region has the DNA TGTGCCAGCAGTTCGGGGGGGCAAAGCAATCAGCCCCAGCATTTT. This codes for CASSSGGQSNQPQHF.

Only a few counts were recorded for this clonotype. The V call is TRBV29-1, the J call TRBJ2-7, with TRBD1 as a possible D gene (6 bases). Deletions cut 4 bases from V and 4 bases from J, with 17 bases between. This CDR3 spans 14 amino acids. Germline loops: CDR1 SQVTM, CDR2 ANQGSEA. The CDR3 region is CSVAFVGRGYEQYF. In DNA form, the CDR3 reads TGCAGCGTTGCGTTTGTCGGCAGGGGATACGAGCAGTACTTC.

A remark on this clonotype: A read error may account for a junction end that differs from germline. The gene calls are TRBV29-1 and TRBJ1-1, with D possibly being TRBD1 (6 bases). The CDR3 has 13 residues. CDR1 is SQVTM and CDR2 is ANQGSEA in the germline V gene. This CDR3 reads CSAERQENTEAFF. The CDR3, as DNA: TGCAGCGCTGAACGACAGGAGAACACTGAAGCTTTCTTT.

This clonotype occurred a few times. The CDR3 protein is CASSLERDTDTQYF. Written as DNA, the CDR3 is TGCGCCAGCAGCTTGGAGCGGGACACAGATACGCAGTATTTT. The V and J genes are TRBV5-1 and TRBJ2-3; 7 bases agree with TRBD2. The germline V gene encodes CDR1 SGHRS and CDR2 YFSETQ. The CDR3 consists of 14 residues. V shed 0 bases, J shed 2 bases, and the junction held 0 bases outside the gene matches.

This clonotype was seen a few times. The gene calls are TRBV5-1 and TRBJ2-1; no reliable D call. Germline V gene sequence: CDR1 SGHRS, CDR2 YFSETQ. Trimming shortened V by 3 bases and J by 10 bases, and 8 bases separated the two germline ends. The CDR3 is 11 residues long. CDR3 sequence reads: CASSSSREQFF. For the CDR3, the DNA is TGCGCCAGCAGCTCTTCGAGAGAGCAGTTCTTC. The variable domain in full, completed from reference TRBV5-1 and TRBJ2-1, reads KAGVTQTPRYLIKTRGQQVTLSCSPISGHRSVSWYQQTPGQGLQFLFEYFSETQRNKGNFPGRFSGRQFSNSRSEMNVSTLELGDSALYLCASSSSREQFFGPGTRLTVL.

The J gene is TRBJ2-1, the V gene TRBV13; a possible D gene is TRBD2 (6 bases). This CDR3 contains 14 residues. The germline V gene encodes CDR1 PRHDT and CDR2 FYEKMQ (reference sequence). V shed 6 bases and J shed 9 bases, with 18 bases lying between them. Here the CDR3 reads CASSPGLTGREQFF. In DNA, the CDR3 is TGTGCCAGCAGTCCCGGACTAACGGGGCGTGAGCAGTTCTTC.

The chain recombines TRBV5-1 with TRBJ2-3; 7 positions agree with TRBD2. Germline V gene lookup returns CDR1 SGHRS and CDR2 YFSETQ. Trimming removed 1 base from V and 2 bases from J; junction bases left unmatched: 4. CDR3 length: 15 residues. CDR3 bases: TGCGCCAGCAGCTTGAGGCTAGCGGACACAGATACGCAGTATTTT. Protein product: CASSLRLADTDTQYF.

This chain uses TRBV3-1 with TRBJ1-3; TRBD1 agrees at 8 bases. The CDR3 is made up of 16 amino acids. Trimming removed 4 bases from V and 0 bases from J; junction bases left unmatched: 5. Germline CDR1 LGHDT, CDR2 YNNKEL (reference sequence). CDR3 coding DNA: TGTGCCAGCAGCCTAGGGACAGGAAACTCTGGAAACACCATATATTTT. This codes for CASSLGTGNSGNTIYF. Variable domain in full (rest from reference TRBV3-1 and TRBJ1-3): DTAVSQTPKYLVTQMGNDKSIKCEQNLGHDTMYWYKQDSKKFLKIMFSYNNKELIINETVPNRFSPKSPDKAHLNLHINSLELGDSAVYFCASSLGTGNSGNTIYFGEGSWLTVV.

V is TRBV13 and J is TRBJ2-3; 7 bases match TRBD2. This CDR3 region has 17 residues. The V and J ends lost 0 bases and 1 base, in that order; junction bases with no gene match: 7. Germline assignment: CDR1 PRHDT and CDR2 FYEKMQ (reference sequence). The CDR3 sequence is CASSLGLADQGTDTQYF. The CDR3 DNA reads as TGTGCCAGCAGCTTAGGGCTAGCGGACCAAGGCACAGATACGCAGTATTTT. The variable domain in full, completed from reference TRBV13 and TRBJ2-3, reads AAGVIQSPRHLIKEKRETATLKCYPIPRHDTVYWYQQGPGQDPQFLISFYEKMQSDKGSIPDRFSAQQFSDYHSELNMSSLELGDSALYFCASSLGLADQGTDTQYFGPGTRLTVL.

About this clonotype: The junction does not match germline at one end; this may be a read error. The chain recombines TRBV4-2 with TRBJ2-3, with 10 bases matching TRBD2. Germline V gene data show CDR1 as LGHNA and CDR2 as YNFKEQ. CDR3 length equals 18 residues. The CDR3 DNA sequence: TGTGCCAACAGCCAAGAGAGGCTAGCGGGGGCCCGCACAGATACGCAGTATTTT. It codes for CANSQERLAGARTDTQYF.

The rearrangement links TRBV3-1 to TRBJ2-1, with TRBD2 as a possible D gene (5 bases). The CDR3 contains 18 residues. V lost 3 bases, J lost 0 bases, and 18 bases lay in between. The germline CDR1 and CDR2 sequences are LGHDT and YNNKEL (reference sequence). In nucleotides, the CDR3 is TGTGCCAGCAGCCAGCGCGGAGGTAGCGTAAGCTCCTACAATGAGCAGTTCTTC. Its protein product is CASSQRGGSVSSYNEQFF.

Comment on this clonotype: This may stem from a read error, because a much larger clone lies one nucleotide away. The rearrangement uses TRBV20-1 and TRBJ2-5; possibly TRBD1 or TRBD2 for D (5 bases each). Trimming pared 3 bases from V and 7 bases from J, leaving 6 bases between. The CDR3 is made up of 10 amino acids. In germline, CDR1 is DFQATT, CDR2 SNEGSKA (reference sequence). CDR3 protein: CSARRGTQYF. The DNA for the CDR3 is TGCAGTGCTAGGAGGGGGACCCAGTACTTC.

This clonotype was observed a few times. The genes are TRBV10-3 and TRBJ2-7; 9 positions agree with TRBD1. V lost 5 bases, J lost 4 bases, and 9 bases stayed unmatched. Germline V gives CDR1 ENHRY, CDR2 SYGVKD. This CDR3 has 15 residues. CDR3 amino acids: CAISLGQGSRYEQYF. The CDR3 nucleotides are TGTGCCATCAGTCTCGGACAGGGGTCACGGTACGAGCAGTACTTC.

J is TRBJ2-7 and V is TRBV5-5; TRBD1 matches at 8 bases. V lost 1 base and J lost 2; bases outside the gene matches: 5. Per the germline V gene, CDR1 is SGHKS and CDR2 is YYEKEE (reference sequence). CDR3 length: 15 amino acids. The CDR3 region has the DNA TGTGCCAGCAGCTTGTTTCAGGGGGCGACCTACGAGCAGTACTTC. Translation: CASSLFQGATYEQYF.

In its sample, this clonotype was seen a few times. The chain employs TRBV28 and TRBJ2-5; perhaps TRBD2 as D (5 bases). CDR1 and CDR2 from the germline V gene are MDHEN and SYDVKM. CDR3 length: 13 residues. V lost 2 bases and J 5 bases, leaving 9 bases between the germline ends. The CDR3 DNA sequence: TGTGCCAGCAGTTTAAGAGGGTTTGAGACCCAGTACTTC. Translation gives CASSLRGFETQYF.

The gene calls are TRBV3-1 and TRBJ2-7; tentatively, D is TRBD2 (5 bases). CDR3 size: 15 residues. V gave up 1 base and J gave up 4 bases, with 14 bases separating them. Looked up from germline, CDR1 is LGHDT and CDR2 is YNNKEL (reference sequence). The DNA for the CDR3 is TGTGCCAGCAGCCAAGTAGAGTCCAGCGGTTACGAGCAGTACTTC. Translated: CASSQVESSGYEQYF.

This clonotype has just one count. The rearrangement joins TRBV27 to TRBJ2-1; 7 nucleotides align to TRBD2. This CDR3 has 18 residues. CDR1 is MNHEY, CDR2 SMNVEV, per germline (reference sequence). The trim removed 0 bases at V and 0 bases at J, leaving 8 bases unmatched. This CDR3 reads CASSLSGWEGSSYNEQFF. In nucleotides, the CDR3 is TGTGCCAGCAGTTTATCCGGGTGGGAGGGGAGCTCCTACAATGAGCAGTTCTTC.

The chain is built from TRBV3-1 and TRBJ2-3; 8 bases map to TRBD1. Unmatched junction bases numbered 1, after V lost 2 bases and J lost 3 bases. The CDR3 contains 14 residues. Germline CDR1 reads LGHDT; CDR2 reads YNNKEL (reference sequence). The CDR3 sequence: CASSQRTGTDTQYF. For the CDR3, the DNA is TGTGCCAGCAGCCAACGGACAGGGACAGATACGCAGTATTTT.

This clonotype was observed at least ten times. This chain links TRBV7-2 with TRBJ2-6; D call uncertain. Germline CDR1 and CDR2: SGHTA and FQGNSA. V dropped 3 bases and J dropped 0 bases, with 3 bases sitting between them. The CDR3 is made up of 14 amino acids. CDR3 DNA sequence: TGTGCCAGCAGCTTCTACTCTGGGGCCAACGTCCTGACTTTC. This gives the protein CASSFYSGANVLTF.

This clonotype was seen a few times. As DNA, the CDR3 is TGCAGTGCTAGAGAACTAGCGGGAGTTTTTAGATCGAACATTCAGTACTTC. It encodes CSARELAGVFRSNIQYF. The chain couples TRBV20-1 to TRBJ2-4, with TRBD2 matching 11 bases. After removal of 0 bases from V and 7 bases from J, the junction contained 11 bases not matched to a gene. Germline CDR1 and CDR2: DFQATT and SNEGSKA (reference sequence). CDR3 length equals 17 residues.

The CDR3 sequence is CATSDFGGGTDTQYF. The CDR3 DNA reads TGTGCCACCAGTGATTTTGGGGGCGGCACAGATACGCAGTATTTT. The V call is TRBV24-1, the J call TRBJ2-3, with D maybe TRBD1 (6 bases). Germline CDR1 KGHDR, CDR2 SFDVKD. The CDR3 length is 15 residues. V dropped 1 base and J dropped 1 base, with 8 bases sitting between them.

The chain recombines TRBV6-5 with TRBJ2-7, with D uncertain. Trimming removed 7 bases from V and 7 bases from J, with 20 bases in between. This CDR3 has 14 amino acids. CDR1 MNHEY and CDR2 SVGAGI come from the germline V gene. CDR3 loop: CASTPLGGYNEQYF. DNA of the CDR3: TGTGCCAGCACCCCCTTGGGCGGCTACAATGAGCAGTACTTC.

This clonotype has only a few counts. The CDR3 loop is CASTWTGGQETQYF. For the CDR3, the DNA is TGTGCCAGCACCTGGACAGGGGGGCAAGAGACCCAGTACTTC. V usage is TRBV7-9 and J usage is TRBJ2-5, with 10 bases identical to TRBD1. This CDR3 comprises 14 residues. With V trimmed by 7 bases and J by 2 bases, 4 bases remained unmatched. Germline V gene lookup returns CDR1 SEHNR and CDR2 FQNEAQ (reference sequence).

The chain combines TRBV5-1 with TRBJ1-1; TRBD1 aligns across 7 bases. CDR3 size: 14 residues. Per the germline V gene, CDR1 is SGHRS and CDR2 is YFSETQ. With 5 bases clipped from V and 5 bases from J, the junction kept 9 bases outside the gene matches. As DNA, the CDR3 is TGCGCCAGCAGTTCGCAGGGGGACCAAACTGAAGCTTTCTTT. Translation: CASSSQGDQTEAFF.

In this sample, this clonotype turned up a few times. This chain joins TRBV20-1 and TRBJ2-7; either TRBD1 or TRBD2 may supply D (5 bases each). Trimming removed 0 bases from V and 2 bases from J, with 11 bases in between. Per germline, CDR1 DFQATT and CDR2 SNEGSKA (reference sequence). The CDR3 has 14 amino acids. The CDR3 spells CSARDPTGPYEQYF. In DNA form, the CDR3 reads TGCAGTGCTAGAGATCCAACGGGACCCTACGAGCAGTACTTC.

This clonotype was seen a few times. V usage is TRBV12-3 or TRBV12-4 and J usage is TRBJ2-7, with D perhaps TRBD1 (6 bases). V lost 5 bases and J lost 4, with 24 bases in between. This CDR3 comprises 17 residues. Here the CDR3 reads CASSISSRTVNKYEQYF. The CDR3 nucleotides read TGTGCCAGCAGTATTTCGTCGCGGACAGTTAATAAGTACGAGCAGTACTTC.

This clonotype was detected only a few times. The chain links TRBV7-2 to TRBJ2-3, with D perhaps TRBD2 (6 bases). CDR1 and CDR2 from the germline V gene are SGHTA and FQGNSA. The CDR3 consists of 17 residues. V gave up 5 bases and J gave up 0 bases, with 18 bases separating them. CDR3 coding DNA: TGTGCCAGCAGCCTAGTTCGTCTAGCGAAAAGCACAGATACGCAGTATTTT. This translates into CASSLVRLAKSTDTQYF.

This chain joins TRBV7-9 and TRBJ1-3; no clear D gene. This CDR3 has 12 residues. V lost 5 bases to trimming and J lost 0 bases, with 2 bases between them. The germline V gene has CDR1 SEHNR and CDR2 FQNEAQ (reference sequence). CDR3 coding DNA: TGTGCCAGCAGCCCCTCTGGAAACACCATATATTTT. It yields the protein CASSPSGNTIYF.

The DNA of the CDR3 is TGTGCCAGCAGCTTAGACCCCCGGGCCTCCGATACGCAGTATTTT. Translating it yields CASSLDPRASDTQYF. The chain is built from TRBV7-2 and TRBJ2-3; D gene unclear. With 1 base removed from V and 6 bases from J, the gap between germline ends came to 14 bases. Germline CDR1 reads SGHTA; CDR2 reads FQGNSA. The CDR3 is made up of 15 amino acids.

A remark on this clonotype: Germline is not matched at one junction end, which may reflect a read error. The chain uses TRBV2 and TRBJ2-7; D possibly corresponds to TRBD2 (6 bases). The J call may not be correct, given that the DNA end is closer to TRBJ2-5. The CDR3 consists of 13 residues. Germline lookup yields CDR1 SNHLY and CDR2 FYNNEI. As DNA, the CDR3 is TGTACCAGCAGTGATCGAGGAGGGGAGACCCAGTACTTC. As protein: CTSSDRGGETQYF.

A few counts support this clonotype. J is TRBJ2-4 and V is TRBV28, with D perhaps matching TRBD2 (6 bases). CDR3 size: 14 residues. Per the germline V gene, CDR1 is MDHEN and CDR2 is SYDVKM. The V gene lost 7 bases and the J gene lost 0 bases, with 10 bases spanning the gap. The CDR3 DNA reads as TGTGCCAGCATGGAGGGGCTAGCCAAAAACATTCAGTACTTC. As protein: CASMEGLAKNIQYF. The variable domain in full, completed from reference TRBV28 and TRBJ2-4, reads DVKVTQSSRYLVKRTGEKVFLECVQDMDHENMFWYRQDPGLGLRLIYFSYDVKMKEKGDIPEGYSVSREKKERFSLILESASTNQTSMYLCASMEGLAKNIQYFGAGTRLSVL.